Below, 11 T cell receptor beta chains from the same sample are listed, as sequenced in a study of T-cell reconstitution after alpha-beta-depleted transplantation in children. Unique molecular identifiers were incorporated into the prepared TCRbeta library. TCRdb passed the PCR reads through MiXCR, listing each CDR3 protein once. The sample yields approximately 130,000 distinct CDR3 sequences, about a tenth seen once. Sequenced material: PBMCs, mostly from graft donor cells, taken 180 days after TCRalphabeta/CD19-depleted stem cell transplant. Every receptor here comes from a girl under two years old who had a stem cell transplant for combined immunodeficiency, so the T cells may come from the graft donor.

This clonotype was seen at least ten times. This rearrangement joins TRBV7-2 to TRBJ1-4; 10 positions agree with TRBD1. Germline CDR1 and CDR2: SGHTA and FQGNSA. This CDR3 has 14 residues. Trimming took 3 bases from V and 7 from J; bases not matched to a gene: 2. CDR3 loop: CASSLDRGSEKLFF. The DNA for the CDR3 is TGTGCCAGCAGCTTGGACAGGGGGTCTGAAAAACTGTTTTTT.

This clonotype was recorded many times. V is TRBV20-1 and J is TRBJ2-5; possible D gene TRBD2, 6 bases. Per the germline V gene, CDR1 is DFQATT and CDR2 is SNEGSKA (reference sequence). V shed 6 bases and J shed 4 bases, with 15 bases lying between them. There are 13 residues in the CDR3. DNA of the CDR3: TGCAGTGCCACCCGGGGGTTAGGAGAGACCCAGTACTTC. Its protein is CSATRGLGETQYF.

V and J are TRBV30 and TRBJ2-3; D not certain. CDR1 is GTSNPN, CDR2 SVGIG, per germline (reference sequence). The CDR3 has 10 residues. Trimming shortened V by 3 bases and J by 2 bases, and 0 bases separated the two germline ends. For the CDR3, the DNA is TGTGCCTGGAGCACAGATACGCAGTATTTT. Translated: CAWSTDTQYF.

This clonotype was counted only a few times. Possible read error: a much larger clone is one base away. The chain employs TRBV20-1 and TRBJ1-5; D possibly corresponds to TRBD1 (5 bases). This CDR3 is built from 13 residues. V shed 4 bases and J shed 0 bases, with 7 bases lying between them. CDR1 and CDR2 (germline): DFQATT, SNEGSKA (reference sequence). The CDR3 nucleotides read TGCAGTGCTACAGGGTATAGCAATCAGCCCCAGCATTTT. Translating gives CSATGYSNQPQHF.

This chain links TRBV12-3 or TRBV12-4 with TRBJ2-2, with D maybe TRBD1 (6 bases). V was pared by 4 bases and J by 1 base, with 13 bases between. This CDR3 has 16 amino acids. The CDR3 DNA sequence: TGTGCCAGCAGTTGGCCCCCGGGACAGAACACCGGGGAGCTGTTTTTT. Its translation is CASSWPPGQNTGELFF.

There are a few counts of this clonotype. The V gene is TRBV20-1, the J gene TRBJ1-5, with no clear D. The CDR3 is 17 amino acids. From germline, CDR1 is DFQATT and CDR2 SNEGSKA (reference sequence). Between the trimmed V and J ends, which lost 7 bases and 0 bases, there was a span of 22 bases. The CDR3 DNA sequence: TGCAGTGTTACCCGTGGGCACAATACATATAGCAATCAGCCCCAGCATTTT. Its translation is CSVTRGHNTYSNQPQHF.

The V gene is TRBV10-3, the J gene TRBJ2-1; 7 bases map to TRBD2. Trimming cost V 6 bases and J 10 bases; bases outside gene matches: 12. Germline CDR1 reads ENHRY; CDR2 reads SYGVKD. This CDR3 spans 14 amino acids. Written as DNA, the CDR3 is TGTGCCATCAGCCGTTTTGCGAGCGGGGTCGAGCAGTTCTTC. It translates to CAISRFASGVEQFF.

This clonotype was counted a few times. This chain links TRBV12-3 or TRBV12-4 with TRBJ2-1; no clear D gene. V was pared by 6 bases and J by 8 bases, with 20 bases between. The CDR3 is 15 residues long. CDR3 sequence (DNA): TGTGCCAGCAGCCCCCTTACGCGACGGTCTTATGAGCAGTTCTTC. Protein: CASSPLTRRSYEQFF.

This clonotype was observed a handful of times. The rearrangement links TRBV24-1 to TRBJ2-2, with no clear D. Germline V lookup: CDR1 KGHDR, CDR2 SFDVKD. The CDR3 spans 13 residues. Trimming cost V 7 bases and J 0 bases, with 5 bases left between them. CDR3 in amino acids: CATRQTNTGELFF. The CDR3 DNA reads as TGTGCCACCAGACAGACGAACACCGGGGAGCTGTTTTTT.

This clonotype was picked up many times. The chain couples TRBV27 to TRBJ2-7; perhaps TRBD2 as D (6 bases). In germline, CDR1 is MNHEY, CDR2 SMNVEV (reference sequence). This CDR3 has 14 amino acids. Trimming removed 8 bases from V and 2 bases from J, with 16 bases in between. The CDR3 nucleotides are TGTGCCAGCTCACTTGGGACGGGAGCCTACGAGCAGTACTTC. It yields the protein CASSLGTGAYEQYF.

CDR3 residues: CASVLDWGAPYNEQFF. The CDR3 DNA reads as TGCGCCAGCGTCCTTGATTGGGGGGCCCCCTACAATGAGCAGTTCTTC. V is TRBV5-1 and J is TRBJ2-1; D might be TRBD1 or TRBD2, each matching 6 bases. The V and J ends lost 7 bases and 2 bases respectively, with 19 bases between them. CDR1 and CDR2 from the germline V gene are SGHRS and YFSETQ. CDR3 size: 16 residues.